The next 5 T cell receptor beta chains were all read from a single sample in a study of Graves' ophthalmopathy and Graves' hyperthyroidism. Amplification from RNA transcripts yielded the TCR beta CDR3 regions. HTBI primers served in a first-round RT-PCR, which a second-round multiplex PCR followed. Each CDR3 protein gets one entry after TCRdb re-called the multiplex PCR reads with MiXCR. The sample includes roughly 500,000 distinct CDR3 sequences, about 15% of them seen just once. The sequenced sample consisted of blood. All receptors come from a woman aged 30 to 39 with Graves' ophthalmopathy.

At least ten counts were recorded for this clonotype. V gene TRBV7-2 combines with J gene TRBJ1-5; no definite D call. Germline CDR1 reads SGHTA; CDR2 reads FQGNSA. The V end was cut by 3 bases, the J end by 7 bases, with 7 bases between. The length of the CDR3 is 12 residues. The DNA for the CDR3 is TGTGCCAGCAGCTTCAGGAGGCAGCCCCAGCATTTT. It codes for CASSFRRQPQHF.

This clonotype was seen repeatedly, ten times or more. This chain links TRBV6-1 with TRBJ1-3; a possible D gene is TRBD1 (5 bases). This CDR3 is built from 15 residues. Trimming cost V 5 bases and J 2 bases, with 13 bases left between them. Looked up from germline, CDR1 is MNHNS and CDR2 is SASEGT. CDR3 loop: CASSPGPSPGNTIYF. In nucleotides, the CDR3 is TGTGCCAGCAGTCCGGGACCCTCCCCTGGAAACACCATATATTTT.

This clonotype was counted many times. The genes are TRBV29-1 and TRBJ1-2, with D unclear. Germline loops: CDR1 SQVTM, CDR2 ANQGSEA. This CDR3 comprises 15 residues. V was trimmed by 3 bases and J by 2 bases, leaving 16 bases between them. Here the CDR3 DNA reads TGCAGCGTTGATTCCGTCGGAGGCGTCAACTATGGCTACACCTTC. Amino acid sequence: CSVDSVGGVNYGYTF.

This clonotype was recorded many times. The chain is built from TRBV29-1 and TRBJ1-2; 11 nucleotides agree with TRBD1. J lost 7 bases, V lost 4 bases, and 14 bases had no gene match. Germline values: CDR1 SQVTM, CDR2 ANQGSEA. The CDR3 runs 16 residues. DNA for the CDR3: TGCAGCGTTGCCTCAGGGGGAGGACAGGGGGCATTTGGCTACACCTTC. Translation gives CSVASGGGQGAFGYTF.

A note on this clonotype: A junction boundary mismatches the germline segment, possibly from a read error. The chain links TRBV10-3 to TRBJ2-2, with a tentative D call TRBD2 (7 bases). The CDR3 sequence is 16 residues long. CDR1 is ENHRY, CDR2 SYGVKD, per germline. CDR3 amino acids: CAITHRGRENTGDLFF. In nucleotides, the CDR3 is TGTGCCATCACTCACCGGGGGCGGGAGAACACCGGGGATCTGTTTTTT.